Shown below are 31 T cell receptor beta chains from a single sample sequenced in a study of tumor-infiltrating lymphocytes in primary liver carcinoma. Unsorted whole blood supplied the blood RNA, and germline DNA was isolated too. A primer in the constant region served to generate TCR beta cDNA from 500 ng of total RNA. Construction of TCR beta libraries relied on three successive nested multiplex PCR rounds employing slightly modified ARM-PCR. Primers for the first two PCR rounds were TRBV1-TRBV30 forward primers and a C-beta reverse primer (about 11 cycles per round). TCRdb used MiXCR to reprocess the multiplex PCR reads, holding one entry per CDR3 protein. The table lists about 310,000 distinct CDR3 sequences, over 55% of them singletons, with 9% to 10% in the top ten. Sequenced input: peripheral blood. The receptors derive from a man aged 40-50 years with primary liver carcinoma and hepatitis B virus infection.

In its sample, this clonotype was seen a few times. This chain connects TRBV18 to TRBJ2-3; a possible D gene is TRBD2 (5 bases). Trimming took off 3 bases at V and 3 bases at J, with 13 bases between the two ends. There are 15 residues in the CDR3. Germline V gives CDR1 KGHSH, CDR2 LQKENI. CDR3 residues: CASSPSGGRTDTQYF. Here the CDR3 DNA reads TGTGCCAGCTCACCCTCGGGTGGGAGAACAGATACGCAGTATTTT.

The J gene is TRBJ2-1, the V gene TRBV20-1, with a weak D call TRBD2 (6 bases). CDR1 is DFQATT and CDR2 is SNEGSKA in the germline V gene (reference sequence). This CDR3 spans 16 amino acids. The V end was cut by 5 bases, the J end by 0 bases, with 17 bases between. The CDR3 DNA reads TGCAGTGCTCCGATGACTAGTCCGAGCTCCTACAATGAGCAGTTCTTC. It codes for CSAPMTSPSSYNEQFF.

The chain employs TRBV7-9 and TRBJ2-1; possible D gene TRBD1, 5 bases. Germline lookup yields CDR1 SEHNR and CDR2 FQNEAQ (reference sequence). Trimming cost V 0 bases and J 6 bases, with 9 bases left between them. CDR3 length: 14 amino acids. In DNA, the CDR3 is TGTGCCAGCAGCTTAGCAGGGGTGACCAATGAGCAGTTCTTC. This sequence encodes CASSLAGVTNEQFF. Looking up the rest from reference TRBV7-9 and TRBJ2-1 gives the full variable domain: DTGVSQNPRHKITKRGQNVTFRCDPISEHNRLYWYRQTLGQGPEFLTYFQNEAQLEKSRLLSDRFSAERPKGSFSTLEIQRTEQGDSAMYLCASSLAGVTNEQFFGPGTRLTVL.

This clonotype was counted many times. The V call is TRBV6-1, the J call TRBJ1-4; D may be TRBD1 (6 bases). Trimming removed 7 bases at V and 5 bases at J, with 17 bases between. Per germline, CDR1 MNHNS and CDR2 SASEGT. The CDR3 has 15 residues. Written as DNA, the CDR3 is TGTGCCAGCACCCCCCATCAGGGGTGGAATGAAAAACTGTTTTTT. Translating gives CASTPHQGWNEKLFF.

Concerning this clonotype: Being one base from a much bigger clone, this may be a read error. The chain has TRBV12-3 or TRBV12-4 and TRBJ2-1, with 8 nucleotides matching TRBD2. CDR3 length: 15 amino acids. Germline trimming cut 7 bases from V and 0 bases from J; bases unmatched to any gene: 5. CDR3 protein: CASNHGGGSYNEQFF. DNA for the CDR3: TGTGCCAGCAATCACGGGGGGGGCTCCTACAATGAGCAGTTCTTC.

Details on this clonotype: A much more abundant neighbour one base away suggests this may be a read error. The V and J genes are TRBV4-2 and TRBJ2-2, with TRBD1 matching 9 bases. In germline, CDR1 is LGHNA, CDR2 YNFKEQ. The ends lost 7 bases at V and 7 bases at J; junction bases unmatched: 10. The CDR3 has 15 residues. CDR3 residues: CASNPYGTGNGELFF. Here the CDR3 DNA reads TGTGCCAGCAACCCCTACGGGACAGGGAACGGGGAGCTGTTTTTT.

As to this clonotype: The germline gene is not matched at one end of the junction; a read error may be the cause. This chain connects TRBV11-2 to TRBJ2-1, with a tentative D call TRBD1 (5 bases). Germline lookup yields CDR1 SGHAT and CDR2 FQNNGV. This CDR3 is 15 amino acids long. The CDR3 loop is CANSLEFRGRDEQLF. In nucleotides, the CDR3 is TGTGCCAACAGCTTAGAATTTAGGGGAAGGGATGAGCAGCTCTTC.

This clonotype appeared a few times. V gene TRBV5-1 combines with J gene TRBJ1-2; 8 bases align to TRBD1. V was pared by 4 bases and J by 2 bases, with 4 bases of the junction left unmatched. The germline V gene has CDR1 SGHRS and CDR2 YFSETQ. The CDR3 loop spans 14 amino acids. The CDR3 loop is CASSLGQGNYGYTF. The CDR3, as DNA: TGCGCCAGCAGCCTAGGACAGGGCAACTATGGCTACACCTTC.

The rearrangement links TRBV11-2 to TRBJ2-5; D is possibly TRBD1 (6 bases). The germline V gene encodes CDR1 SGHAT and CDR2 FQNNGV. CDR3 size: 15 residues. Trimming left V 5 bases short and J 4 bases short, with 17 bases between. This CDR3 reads CASSLGTRRIETQYF. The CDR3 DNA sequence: TGTGCCAGCAGCCTAGGGACAAGGAGGATAGAGACCCAGTACTTC.

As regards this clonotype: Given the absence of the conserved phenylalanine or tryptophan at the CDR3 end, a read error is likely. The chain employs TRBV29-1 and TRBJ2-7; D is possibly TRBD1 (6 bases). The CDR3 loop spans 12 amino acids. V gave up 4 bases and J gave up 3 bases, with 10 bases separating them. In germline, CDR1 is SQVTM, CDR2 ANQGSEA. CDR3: CSVARGYYEQYL. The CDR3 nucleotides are TGCAGCGTTGCTAGGGGGTACTACGAGCAGTACTTA.

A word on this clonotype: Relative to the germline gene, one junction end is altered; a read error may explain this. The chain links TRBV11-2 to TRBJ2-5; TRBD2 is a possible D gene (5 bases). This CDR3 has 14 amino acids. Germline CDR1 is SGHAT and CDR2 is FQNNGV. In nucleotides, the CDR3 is TGCGCCAGCAGCTTAGATCTCTCGGGGGAGACCCAGTACTTC. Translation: CASSLDLSGETQYF. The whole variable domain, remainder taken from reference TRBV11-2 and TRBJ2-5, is EAGVAQSPRYKIIEKRQSVAFWCNPISGHATLYWYQQILGQGPKLLIQFQNNGVVDDSQLPKDRFSAERLKGVDSTLKIQPAKLEDSAVYLCASSLDLSGETQYFGPGTRLLVL.

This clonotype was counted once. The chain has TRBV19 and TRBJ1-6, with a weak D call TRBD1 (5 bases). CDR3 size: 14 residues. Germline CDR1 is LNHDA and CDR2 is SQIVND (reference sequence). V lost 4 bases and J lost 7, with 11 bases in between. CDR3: CASSKTGANSPLHF. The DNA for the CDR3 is TGTGCCAGTAGTAAGACCGGGGCCAATTCACCCCTCCACTTT. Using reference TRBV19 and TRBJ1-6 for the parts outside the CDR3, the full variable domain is DGGITQSPKYLFRKEGQNVTLSCEQNLNHDAMYWYRQDPGQGLRLIYYSQIVNDFQKGDIAEGYSVSREKKESFPLTVTSAQKNPTAFYLCASSKTGANSPLHFGNGTRLTVT.

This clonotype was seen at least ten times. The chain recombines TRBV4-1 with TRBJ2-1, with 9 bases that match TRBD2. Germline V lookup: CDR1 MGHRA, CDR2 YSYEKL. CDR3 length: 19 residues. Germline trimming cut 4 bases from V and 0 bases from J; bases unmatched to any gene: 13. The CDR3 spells CASSLLPGLAGSSYNEQFF. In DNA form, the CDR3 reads TGCGCCAGCAGCCTCCTACCAGGGCTAGCGGGGAGCTCCTACAATGAGCAGTTCTTC.

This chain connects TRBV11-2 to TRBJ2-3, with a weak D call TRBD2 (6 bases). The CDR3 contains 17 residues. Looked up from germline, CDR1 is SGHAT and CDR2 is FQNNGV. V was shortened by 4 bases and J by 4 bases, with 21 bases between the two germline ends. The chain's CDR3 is CASSSTLGRPSADTQYF. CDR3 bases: TGTGCCAGCAGCTCAACATTAGGGAGGCCGAGCGCAGATACGCAGTATTTT.

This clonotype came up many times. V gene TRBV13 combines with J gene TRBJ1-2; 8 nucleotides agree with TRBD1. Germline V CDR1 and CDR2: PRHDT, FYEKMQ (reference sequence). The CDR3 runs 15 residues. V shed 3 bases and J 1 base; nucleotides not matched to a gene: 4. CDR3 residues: CASSLGRGLNYGYTF. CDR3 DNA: TGTGCCAGCAGCTTGGGCAGGGGGCTTAACTATGGCTACACCTTC.

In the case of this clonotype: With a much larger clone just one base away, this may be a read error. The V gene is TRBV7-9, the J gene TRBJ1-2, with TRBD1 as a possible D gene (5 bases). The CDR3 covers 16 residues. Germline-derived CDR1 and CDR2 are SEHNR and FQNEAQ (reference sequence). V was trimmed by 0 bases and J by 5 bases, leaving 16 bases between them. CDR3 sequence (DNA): TGTGCCAGCAGCTTAGCGACTGAAGAGACAGCTTATGGCTACACCTTC. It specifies CASSLATEETAYGYTF.

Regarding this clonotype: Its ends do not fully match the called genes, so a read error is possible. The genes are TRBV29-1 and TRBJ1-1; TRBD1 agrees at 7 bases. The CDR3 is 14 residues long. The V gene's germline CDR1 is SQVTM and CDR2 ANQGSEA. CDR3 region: CSAGGAGGRFEVFF. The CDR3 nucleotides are TGCAGCGCCGGGGGGGCAGGGGGTCGGTTTGAAGTTTTCTTT. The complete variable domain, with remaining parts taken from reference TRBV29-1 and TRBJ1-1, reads SAVISQKPSRDICQRGTSLTIQCQVDSQVTMMFWYRQQPGQSLTLIATANQGSEATYESGFVIDKFPISRPNLTFSTLTVSNMSPEDSSIYLCSAGGAGGRFEVFFGQGTRLTVV.

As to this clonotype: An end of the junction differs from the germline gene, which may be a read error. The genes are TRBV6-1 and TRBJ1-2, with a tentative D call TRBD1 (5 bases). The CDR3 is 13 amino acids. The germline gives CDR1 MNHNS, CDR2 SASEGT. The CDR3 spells CASRWGVGGGFTF. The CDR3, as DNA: TGTGCCAGCAGGTGGGGCGTTGGGGGTGGCTTCACCTTC.

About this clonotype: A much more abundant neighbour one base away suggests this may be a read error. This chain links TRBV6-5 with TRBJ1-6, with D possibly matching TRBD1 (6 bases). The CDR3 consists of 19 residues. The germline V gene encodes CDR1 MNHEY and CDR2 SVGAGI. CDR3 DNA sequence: TGTGCCAACAGTTACTCAGGGGAGGGCGTTGGCTCCTATAATTCACCCCTCCACTTT. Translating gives CANSYSGEGVGSYNSPLHF.

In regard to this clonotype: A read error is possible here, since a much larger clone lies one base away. The CDR3, as DNA: TGTGCCAACAGCTTAGCGTTGCGGAAGCAGCCCCAGCATTTT. This translates into CANSLALRKQPQHF. The V call is TRBV7-8, the J call TRBJ1-5; unclear D gene. This CDR3 is 14 amino acids long. Germline lookup yields CDR1 SGHVS and CDR2 FQNEAQ.

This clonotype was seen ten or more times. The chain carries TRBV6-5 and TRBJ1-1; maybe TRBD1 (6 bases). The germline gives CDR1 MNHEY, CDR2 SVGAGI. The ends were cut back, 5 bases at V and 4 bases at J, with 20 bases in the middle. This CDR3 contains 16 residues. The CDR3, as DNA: TGTGCCAGCAGTACCCACTTTATAGGGGGAATCACTGAAGCTTTCTTT. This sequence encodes CASSTHFIGGITEAFF.

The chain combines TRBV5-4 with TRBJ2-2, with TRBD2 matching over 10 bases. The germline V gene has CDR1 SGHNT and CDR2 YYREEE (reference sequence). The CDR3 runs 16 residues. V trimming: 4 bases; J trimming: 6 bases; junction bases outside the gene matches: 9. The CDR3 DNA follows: TGTGCCAGCAGCCGAAGCGGGAGGGTACGATCCGGGGAGCTGTTTTTT. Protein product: CASSRSGRVRSGELFF. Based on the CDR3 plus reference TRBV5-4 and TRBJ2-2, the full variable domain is ETGVTQSPTHLIKTRGQQVTLRCSSQSGHNTVSWYQQALGQGPQFIFQYYREEENGRGNFPPRFSGLQFPNYSSELNVNALELDDSALYLCASSRSGRVRSGELFFGEGSRLTVL.

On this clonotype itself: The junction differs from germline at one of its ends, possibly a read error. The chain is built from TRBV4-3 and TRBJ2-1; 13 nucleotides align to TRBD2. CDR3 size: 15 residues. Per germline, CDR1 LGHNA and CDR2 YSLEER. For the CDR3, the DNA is TGCGCCAGCAGTCAAGGGACTAGCGGGAATAATGAGCAGTTCTTC. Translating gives CASSQGTSGNNEQFF.

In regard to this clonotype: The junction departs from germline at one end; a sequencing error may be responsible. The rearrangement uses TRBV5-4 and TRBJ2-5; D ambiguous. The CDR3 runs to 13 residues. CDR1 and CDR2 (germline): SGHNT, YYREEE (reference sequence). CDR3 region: CASSLGIQETLYF. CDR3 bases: TGTGCCAGCAGCTTGGGCATCCAAGAGACCCTGTACTTC.

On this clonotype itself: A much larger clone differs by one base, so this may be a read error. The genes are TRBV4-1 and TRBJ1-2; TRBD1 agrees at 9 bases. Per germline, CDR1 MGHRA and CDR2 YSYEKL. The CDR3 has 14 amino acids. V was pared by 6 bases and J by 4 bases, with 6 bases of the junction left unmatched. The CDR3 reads CASRLDRGGYGYTF. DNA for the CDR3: TGCGCCAGCAGGCTGGACAGGGGCGGCTATGGCTACACCTTC.

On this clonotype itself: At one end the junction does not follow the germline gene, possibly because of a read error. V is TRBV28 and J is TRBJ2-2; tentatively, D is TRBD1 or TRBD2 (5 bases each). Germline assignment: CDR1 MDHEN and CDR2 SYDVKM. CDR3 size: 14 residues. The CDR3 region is CARSFPGHTGELFF. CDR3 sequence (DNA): TGTGCCAGGAGTTTCCCGGGGCACACCGGGGAGCTGTTTTTT.

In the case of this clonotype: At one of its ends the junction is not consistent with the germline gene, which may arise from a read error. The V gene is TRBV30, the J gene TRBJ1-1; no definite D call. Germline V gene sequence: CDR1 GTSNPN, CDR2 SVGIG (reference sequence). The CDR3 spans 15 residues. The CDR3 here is CTWLVQWGGGAEAFF. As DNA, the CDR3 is TGCACCTGGTTGGTCCAGTGGGGTGGCGGCGCTGAAGCTTTCTTT.

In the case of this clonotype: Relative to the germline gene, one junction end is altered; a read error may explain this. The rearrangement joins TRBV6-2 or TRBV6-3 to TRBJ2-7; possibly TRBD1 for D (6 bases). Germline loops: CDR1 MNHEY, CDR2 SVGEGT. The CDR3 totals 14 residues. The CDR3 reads CVSSYSQGNYEQYF. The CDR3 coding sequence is TGTGTCAGCAGTTATAGTCAGGGGAACTACGAGCAGTACTTC.

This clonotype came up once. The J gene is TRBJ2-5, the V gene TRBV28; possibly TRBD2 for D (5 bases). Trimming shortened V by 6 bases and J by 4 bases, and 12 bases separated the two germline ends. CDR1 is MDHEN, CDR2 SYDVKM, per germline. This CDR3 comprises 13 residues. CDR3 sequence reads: CASRPADLETQYF. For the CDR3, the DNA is TGTGCCAGCAGGCCAGCGGACTTAGAGACCCAGTACTTC. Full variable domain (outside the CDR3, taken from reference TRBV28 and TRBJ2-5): DVKVTQSSRYLVKRTGEKVFLECVQDMDHENMFWYRQDPGLGLRLIYFSYDVKMKEKGDIPEGYSVSREKKERFSLILESASTNQTSMYLCASRPADLETQYFGPGTRLLVL.

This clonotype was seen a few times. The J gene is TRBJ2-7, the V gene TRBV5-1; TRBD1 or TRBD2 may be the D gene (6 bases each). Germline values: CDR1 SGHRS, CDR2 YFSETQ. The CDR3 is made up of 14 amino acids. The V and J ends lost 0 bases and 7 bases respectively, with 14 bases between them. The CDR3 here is CASSLDGGRGEQYF. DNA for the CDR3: TGCGCCAGCAGCTTGGACGGGGGCCGGGGGGAGCAGTACTTC.

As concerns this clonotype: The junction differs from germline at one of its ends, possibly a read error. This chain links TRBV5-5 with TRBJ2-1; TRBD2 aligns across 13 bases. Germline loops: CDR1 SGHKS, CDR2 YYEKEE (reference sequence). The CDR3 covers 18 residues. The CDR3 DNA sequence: TGTGCCAGCAGCTTGGCCTTACTAGCGGGAGGGCCGGGCAATGATCAGTTCTTC. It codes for CASSLALLAGGPGNDQFF.